This T cell receptor beta chain was retrieved from a study of T-cell memory formation after mild COVID-19. On this clonotype: What it binds is unknown.

Study-level results: CD8+ contracting clones occupied EMRA, while CD4+ ones occupied mainly CM and EM. Contracting clones from day 15 to 85 had balanced CD4/CD8; later expanders favoured CD4+.

TCRdb re-called the 5' RACE reads through MiXCR, storing one row per CDR3 protein. This repertoire shows around 470,000 distinct CDR3 sequences, 20% found once; its top ten account for more than 8%. This CDR3 contains 14 residues. V shed 1 base and J 5 bases; nucleotides not matched to a gene: 4. Germline CDR1 is SGHTA and CDR2 is FQGNSA. Source material: PBMCs or a T cell subset sorted from them (not recorded which). This clonotype was sampled from an adult woman who had mild COVID-19 (a few samples of this study predate the infection). Cell type and time point are not known. The chain combines TRBV7-2 with TRBJ2-7; TRBD1 aligns across 8 bases. This CDR3 reads CASSLGTGNHEQYF. CDR3 sequence (DNA): TGTGCCAGCAGCTTAGGGACAGGGAACCACGAGCAGTACTTC.